A selection of T cell receptor beta chains follows, all from one sample in a study of blood T cell repertoires in COVID-19. Only in-frame clones appear in the TCRdb table, and some are missing; sequencing was by immunoSEQ multiplex PCR. This sample has 150,000 to 200,000 clones, with approximately 73% found just once. Sequenced material: PBMCs or T cells enriched from blood (not recorded which). All receptors come from a woman in her 50s with acute COVID-19. CDR3s leave out the opening cysteine and the closing phenylalanine or tryptophan.

TRBV25-1	TRBJ1-6	ASGKTANSPLH
TRBV10-1	TRBJ1-1	ASSESGFDAF
TRBV11-3	TRBJ2-5	ASSLGGLKETQY
TRBV28	TRBJ1-2	ASQGYTNYGYT
TRBV19	TRBJ1-3	ASSTRPGDRMNTIY
TRBV19	TRBJ2-6	ASMGTAVKSGANVLT
TRBV7-9	TRBJ2-5	ASRTGLANQETQY
TRBV29-1	TRBJ1-2	SDTANYGYT
TRBV30	TRBJ1-4	AWSGGRGREKLF
TRBV6-5	TRBJ1-2	ATLGTAIYGYT
TRBV5-6	TRBJ1-2	ASSTILPGTDYGYT
TRBV7-8	TRBJ2-3	ASSFGGSGGLTDTQY
TRBV18	TRBJ2-2	ASSPDRTNTGELF
TRBV5-1	TRBJ1-2	ASSPEARRLFYGYT
TRBV7-9	TRBJ1-3	ASSPKGTAGNTIY
TRBV3-1/TRBV3-2	TRBJ1-2	ASSQAGRPYGYT
TRBV6-5	TRBJ2-1	ASSYGQGSYNEQF
TRBV2	TRBJ1-2	ASNRGQASYGYT
TRBV19	TRBJ1-2	ASSIDLPGIGYGYT
TRBV18	TRBJ1-1	ASSQGQGWITEAF
TRBV19	TRBJ2-5	ASSAYRGETQY
TRBV5-4	TRBJ2-3	ASSLGLAEHTDTQY
TRBV2	TRBJ1-5	ASSDRAYRGLTNQPQH
TRBV6-5	TRBJ1-4	ASSLAGPGEKLF
TRBV28	TRBJ1-6	ASRSTVINSPLH
TRBV25-1	TRBJ1-1	ASSEQGASNTEAF
TRBV6-1	TRBJ1-2	ASSEVKGGGGYT
TRBV5-8	TRBJ2-5	ASSLDRETQY
TRBV5-1	TRBJ1-1	ASSAAPGSSTEAF
TRBV7-8	TRBJ1-3	ASSPDRGVNTIY
TRBV14	TRBJ2-3	ASSHARGSGASGTDTQY
TRBV5-1	TRBJ2-3	ASSTGLAGGNRGADTQY
TRBV6-6	TRBJ1-4	ASTSYSFNEKLF
TRBV5-1	TRBJ2-1	ASSPDGRGRGEQF
TRBV25-1	TRBJ2-3	ASSEGVNTDTQY
TRBV7-2	TRBJ1-1	ASSLIWEGAAF
TRBV5-8	TRBJ1-4	ASSLGQGFSEKLF
TRBV19	TRBJ1-5	AGAPGTGQQPQH
TRBV10-3	TRBJ2-5	AISDPDSRGAETQY
TRBV28	TRBJ1-1	ASTGMNTEAF
TRBV19	TRBJ1-5	ASSARGSQPQH
TRBV15	TRBJ2-5	ATSRDGGRGETQY
TRBV7-7	TRBJ2-5	ASSSGTGGFGETQY
TRBV6-5	TRBJ1-5	ASSPAPGNQPQH
TRBV4-1	TRBJ1-4	ASSQGGQATNEKLF
TRBV29-1	TRBJ1-3	SVEDGGATIY
TRBV25-1	TRBJ1-1	ASSESTLNTEAF
TRBV19	TRBJ2-3	ASSLPRQGARGTDTQY
TRBV28	TRBJ1-1	ASSSSGVSGYTEAF
TRBV19	TRBJ2-4	ASSIPAGTPKNIQY
TRBV5-1	TRBJ2-5	ASSLGGGGPQETQY
TRBV2	TRBJ1-5	ASALGGWGSNQPQH
TRBV12-1	TRBJ1-3	ASSDSTSSGNTIY
TRBV27	TRBJ2-1	ASSDRGPVDEQF